This T cell receptor (beta chain) was found in a study of blood T cell repertoires in COVID-19. Study-wide context: From the United States, Italy and Spain came samples of acute and convalescent COVID-19. PBMCs, B-cell-depleted T cells, or T cells were the source of the cDNA or gDNA that made up the material.

Per the study methods: Nucleated cell number was recorded as an estimate derived from reference gene primer amplification. Some clones are missing from TCRdb's copy, which holds only in-frame ones; the method was immunoSEQ multiplex PCR. V, J and clone size reflect that table, while D and trimming were determined from the DNA. The profile covers over 250,000 clones, with 88% appearing a single time and around 0.98% taken by the ten largest. Germline-derived CDR1 and CDR2 are MGHRA and YSYEKL. This CDR3 has 13 amino acids. Trimming pared 1 base from V and 5 bases from J, leaving 9 bases between. The genes are TRBV4-1 and TRBJ2-7, with D hard to call. The sample taken for sequencing was peripheral blood. The source is a woman in her thirties or forties who had recovered from COVID-19. The chain's CDR3 is CASSQGVADEQYF. The CDR3 DNA follows: TGCGCCAGCAGCCAAGGGGTAGCAGACGAGCAGTACTTC.